A single sample is the source of the 2 T cell receptor beta chains below, sequenced in a study of blood T cell repertoires in COVID-19. The data were produced by immunoSEQ multiplex PCR, yet TCRdb's version contains in-frame clones alone and is incomplete. The profile shows over 250,000 clones, about 89% of them singletons. Sequenced material: peripheral blood. The receptor set was obtained from a woman aged 50 to 60 with acute or convalescent COVID-19.

The V call is TRBV20-1, the J call TRBJ2-5, with D uncertain. V was cut by 5 bases and J by 5 bases, with 9 bases left in between. Germline CDR1 reads DFQATT; CDR2 reads SNEGSKA (reference sequence). There are 11 residues in the CDR3. CDR3 in DNA: TGCAGTGCTGAGAGGCAGGAGACCCAGTACTTC. Amino acids: CSAERQETQYF.

The table lists this clone with a few counts. The chain is built from TRBV27 and TRBJ1-5; 7 bases match TRBD1. This CDR3 is 16 amino acids long. V shed 5 bases and J 3 bases; nucleotides not matched to a gene: 10. The germline V gene encodes CDR1 MNHEY and CDR2 SMNVEV (reference sequence). The CDR3 region is CASSPRTDRVNQPQHF. CDR3 in DNA: TGTGCCAGCAGTCCACGGACAGACAGGGTCAATCAGCCCCAGCATTTT.